These T cell receptor beta chains were read from a single sample in a study of blood T cell repertoires in COVID-19. Generated by immunoSEQ multiplex PCR, the TCRdb table keeps only in-frame clones and is missing some. The data contain about 110,000 clones, just over 75% of them singletons. The sequenced sample was peripheral blood. The receptors were sampled from a woman aged 80 or over with acute or convalescent COVID-19. Each CDR3 is given with its conserved first and last residue. The D gene is left open where the match is weak. Size is omitted from some rows. Given values are once, few, many or a class for expanded clones.

TRBV27,16,.,TRBJ2-1,.,TGTGCCAGCAGTTTATTAGGACAAACTTCAAACAATGAGCAGTTCTTC,CASSLLGQTSNNEQFF
TRBV5-1,17,.,TRBJ2-1,TRBD2,TGCGCCAGCAGCTTGGGGACCGGGACTATGCCCTACAATGAGCAGTTCTTC,CASSLGTGTMPYNEQFF
TRBV18,15,.,TRBJ1-6,.,TGTGCCAGCTCACCAGCAGGACAGATCAATTCACCCCTCCACTTT,CASSPAGQINSPLHF
TRBV9,15,.,TRBJ1-2,.,TGTGCCAGCAGCGTAGACGGGCAGGGGTCCGTGGGCTACACCTTC,CASSVDGQGSVGYTF
TRBV5-1,14,many,TRBJ1-4,.,TGCGCCAGCAGCTTTGGGGGCTTGGGAGAAAAACTGTTTTTT,CASSFGGLGEKLFF
TRBV9,15,.,TRBJ1-1,.,TGTGCCAGCAGCGGAAGACAGGATCCGAACACTGAAGCTTTCTTT,CASSGRQDPNTEAFF
TRBV5-8,15,.,TRBJ2-1,.,TGTGCCAGCAGCTTGGGGGACTTCTCCTACAATGAGCAGTTCTTC,CASSLGDFSYNEQFF
TRBV15,14,.,TRBJ2-1,.,TGTGCCACCAGCATCCCTGGGGCGGGACCCGAGCAGTTCTTC,CATSIPGAGPEQFF
TRBV27,16,once,TRBJ2-3,TRBD2,TGTGCCAGCAGTCCGACTAGCGGGGCTAGCACAGATACGCAGTATTTT,CASSPTSGASTDTQYF
TRBV5-8,12,.,TRBJ2-7,.,TGTGCCAGCAGCCCGGACTCCCACGAGCAGTACTTC,CASSPDSHEQYF
TRBV30,16,.,TRBJ1-4,.,TGTGCCTGGGGCGGGACGTATTCAGGGGCTAATGAAAAACTGTTTTTT,CAWGGTYSGANEKLFF